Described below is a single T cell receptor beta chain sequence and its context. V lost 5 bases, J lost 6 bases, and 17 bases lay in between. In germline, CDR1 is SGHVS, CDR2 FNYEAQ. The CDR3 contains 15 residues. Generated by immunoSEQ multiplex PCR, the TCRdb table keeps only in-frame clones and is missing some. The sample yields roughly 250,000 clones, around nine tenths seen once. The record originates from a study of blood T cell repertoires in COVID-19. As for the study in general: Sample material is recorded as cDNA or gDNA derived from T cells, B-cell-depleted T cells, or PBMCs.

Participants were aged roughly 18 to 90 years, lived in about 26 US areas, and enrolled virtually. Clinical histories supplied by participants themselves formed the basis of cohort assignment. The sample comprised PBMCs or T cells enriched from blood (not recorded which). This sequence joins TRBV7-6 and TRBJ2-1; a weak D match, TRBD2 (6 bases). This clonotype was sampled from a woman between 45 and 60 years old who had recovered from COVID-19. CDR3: CASSASGASGNEQFF. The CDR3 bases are TGTGCCAGCAGCGCGTCGGGAGCTTCGGGCAATGAGCAGTTCTTC.